Listed below are T cell receptor beta chains from one sample, sequenced in a study of neurological immune-mediated disorders. TCRdb re-called the 5' RACE reads with MiXCR, one entry per CDR3 protein. The sample shows some 60,000 distinct CDR3 sequences, about 11% of them seen only once. Sequences were obtained from PBMCs. These receptors were collected from a male donor with HTLV-1-associated myelopathy (HAM/TSP). Both conserved end residues are part of each CDR3. D genes are given only for firm matches. Clone size is stated in some rows and not others, as once, few, many or a class when expanded.

j_call clone_size v_call d_call cdr3_nt cdr3_aa
TRBJ2-7 . TRBV6-2/TRBV6-3 TRBD1 TGTGCCAGCAGGTCGACAGGGTACGAGCAGTACTTC CASRSTGYEQYF
TRBJ2-7 many TRBV20-1 TRBD2 TGCAGCCTCTCTTCCCCCTCTAGCGGGTTCGAGCAGTACTTC CSLSSPSSGFEQYF
TRBJ2-6 many TRBV5-1 . TGCGCCAGCAGCTTGGACAGGGTCGCTGGGGCCAACGTCCTGACTTTC CASSLDRVAGANVLTF
TRBJ2-5 many TRBV25-1 . TGTGCCAGCAGCGCGTTAGACGGCCAAGAGACCCAGTACTTC CASSALDGQETQYF
TRBJ1-5 many TRBV20-1 . TGCAGTGCTAGAAAAGGCAGGGGATTCAGCAATCAGCCCCAGCATTTT CSARKGRGFSNQPQHF
TRBJ1-2 many TRBV3-1 . TGTGCCAGCAGCCAAGAGGAGGGGAGCTACACCTTC CASSQEEGSYTF
TRBJ1-6 many TRBV7-6 TRBD1 TGTGCCAGCAGCTTATATTATAGGGACAGGGGGCTTTTGGCTTCACCCCTCCACTTT CASSLYYRDRGLLASPLHF
TRBJ2-1 many TRBV4-2 . TGTGCCAGCAGCCAAGAGGCCCTCGTGTTCAATGAGCAGTTCTTC CASSQEALVFNEQFF
TRBJ2-1 many TRBV28 TRBD1 TGTGCCAGCGAGAATCAGGGGGCTCCCGGCAATGAGCAGTTCTTC CASENQGAPGNEQFF
TRBJ1-5 many TRBV20-1 . TGCAGTGCCACCGAAAAGCCGCTAAATAGCAATCAGCCCCAGCATTTT CSATEKPLNSNQPQHF
TRBJ1-3 many TRBV4-3 . TGCGCCAGCAGCCAAACCCGGGACCCTGGAAACACCATATATTTT CASSQTRDPGNTIYF
TRBJ2-6 . TRBV7-9 . TGTGCCAGCAGCTTAGGGGGCACCCGGCAGGGGAGATCTGGGGCCAACGTCCTGACTTTC CASSLGGTRQGRSGANVLTF
TRBJ1-2 many TRBV19 TRBD1 TGTGCCAGTAGTGCCGGACAGGGTGGTGGCTACACCTTC CASSAGQGGGYTF
TRBJ2-5 many TRBV9 TRBD2 TGTGCCAGCAGCGTAGGGGCTAGCGGGGGTTTGGGAGAGACCCAGTACTTC CASSVGASGGLGETQYF
TRBJ1-1 many TRBV10-3 . TGTGCCATCAGTACAGGATCGAACACTGAAGCTTTCTTT CAISTGSNTEAFF
TRBJ1-4 many TRBV13 . TGTGCCAGCAGCTTTCGACGGTCTAATGAAAAACTGTTTTTT CASSFRRSNEKLFF
TRBJ2-1 . TRBV6-1 TRBD2 TGTGCCAGCAGGAGAATACTAGCGGGGGGGCCAAACAATGAGCAGTTCTTC CASRRILAGGPNNEQFF
TRBJ1-2 many TRBV7-2 . TGTGCCAGCAGCCAAGGCTTCAGGGCCTCGGGAGGCTACACCTTC CASSQGFRASGGYTF